In its sample, the clone carrying this T cell receptor beta chain was seen once. This specimen belongs to a study of blood T cell repertoires in COVID-19. Across the whole study: Sources were T cells, B-cell-depleted T cells, or PBMCs; the material itself was cDNA or gDNA.

In the source study's methods: Quantification of nucleated cells was approximated via reference gene primer amplification. The data were produced by immunoSEQ multiplex PCR, yet TCRdb's version contains in-frame clones alone and is incomplete. V and J calls and clone size are those listed in that table; D and trimming were worked out from the DNA. Of roughly 200,000 clones listed, 88% are singletons. Germline V CDR1 and CDR2: SGHNT, YYREEE (reference sequence). The CDR3 is made up of 15 amino acids. Trimming stripped 7 bases from V and 10 bases from J, with 24 bases between. V usage is TRBV5-4 and J usage is TRBJ2-1, with a tentative D call TRBD1 (6 bases). This clonotype originated in a man between 70 and 80 years old with acute or convalescent COVID-19. The sample taken for sequencing was peripheral blood. CDR3 nucleotide sequence: TGTGCCAGCGCCCAGGGGCTAGCACAATACGACGAGCAGTTCTTC. This codes for CASAQGLAQYDEQFF.